Listed here are 14 T cell receptor beta chains from one sample, sequenced in a study of T cells in Graves' hyperthyroidism and ophthalmopathy. Regions amplified from RNA transcripts were the TCR beta CDR3 regions. RT-PCR in the first round (using the HTBI primer set) targeted the TCR CDR3. Each CDR3 protein gets one entry after TCRdb re-called the multiplex PCR reads with MiXCR. The sample consists of approximately 690,000 distinct CDR3 sequences, roughly 15% of them appearing once. The sample comprised blood. The receptors derive from a woman aged 50 to 65 with Graves' ophthalmopathy.

In its sample, this clonotype was seen a few times. The rearrangement links TRBV28 to TRBJ2-3, with D possibly TRBD1 on 6 matching bases. CDR1 is MDHEN, CDR2 SYDVKM, per germline. The CDR3 length is 14 residues. Trimming left V 6 bases short and J 4 bases short, with 14 bases between. This CDR3 is CASSLSQGPDTQYF. The CDR3 bases are TGTGCCAGCAGCCTATCCCAGGGGCCAGATACGCAGTATTTT.

The J gene is TRBJ2-5, the V gene TRBV12-3 or TRBV12-4; 11 positions agree with TRBD2. This CDR3 spans 16 amino acids. V shed 11 bases and J 1 base; nucleotides not matched to a gene: 12. The CDR3 is CAGTPIAGGSQETQYF. The CDR3 DNA reads as TGTGCCGGCACTCCAATAGCGGGAGGGTCCCAAGAGACCCAGTACTTC.

This CDR3 reads CASSGGQRNQPQHF. In DNA form, the CDR3 reads TGTGCCAGCAGTGGGGGACAGCGTAATCAGCCCCAGCATTTT. This chain uses TRBV6-1 with TRBJ1-5; TRBD1 aligns across 7 bases. The CDR3 covers 14 residues. Trimming took 4 bases from V and 4 from J; bases not matched to a gene: 4. Germline loops: CDR1 MNHNS, CDR2 SASEGT.

This clonotype has at least ten counts. The chain links TRBV10-3 to TRBJ1-1; possible D gene TRBD1, 6 bases. Germline V gene data show CDR1 as ENHRY and CDR2 as SYGVKD. The CDR3 runs 13 residues. The V gene lost 6 bases and the J gene lost 0 bases, with 8 bases spanning the gap. CDR3 sequence (DNA): TGTGCCATCAGGCGGGACATGAACACTGAAGCTTTCTTT. Its protein product is CAIRRDMNTEAFF.

This clonotype came up many times. V is TRBV2 and J is TRBJ2-7, with D unresolved. Per the germline V gene, CDR1 is SNHLY and CDR2 is FYNNEI. V was trimmed by 4 bases and J by 6 bases, leaving 19 bases between them. The CDR3 is 15 residues long. The CDR3 region is CASSGEEGRMVEQYF. In DNA form, the CDR3 reads TGTGCCAGCAGTGGGGAAGAAGGGCGAATGGTCGAGCAGTACTTC.

As to this clonotype: Likely a read error: the CDR3 ends without its conserved phenylalanine or tryptophan. The chain couples TRBV5-1 to TRBJ2-5; 9 nucleotides line up with TRBD1. This CDR3 spans 14 amino acids. V gave up 4 bases and J gave up 4 bases; unmatched junction bases: 5. CDR1 is SGHRS, CDR2 YFSETQ, per germline. The CDR3 DNA is TGCGCCAGCAGCCCTACAGGGGGCGCAGAGACCCAGTACCTC. Translating gives CASSPTGGAETQYL.

Remarks on this clonotype: Compared with germline, one end of the junction differs, possibly owing to a read error. The chain couples TRBV6-9 to TRBJ1-5; D is possibly TRBD1 (6 bases). Germline V CDR1 and CDR2: MNHGY, SVAAGI. The CDR3 has 16 amino acids. The CDR3 reads CANSWLRGPGNQPQHF. CDR3 sequence (DNA): TGTGCCAACAGTTGGCTTCGGGGGCCGGGGAATCAGCCCCAGCATTTT.

The chain joins TRBV9 to TRBJ2-7; TRBD1 aligns across 9 bases. Trimming took 4 bases from V and 5 from J; bases not matched to a gene: 7. The CDR3 length is 14 residues. The germline V gene has CDR1 SGDLS and CDR2 YYNGEE. CDR3 in DNA: TGTGCCAGCAGCCCGGGACAGGGTATCGACGAGCAGTACTTC. Residues: CASSPGQGIDEQYF. The full variable domain, with the rest looked up from reference TRBV9 and TRBJ2-7, is DSGVTQTPKHLITATGQRVTLRCSPRSGDLSVYWYQQSLDQGLQFLIQYYNGEERAKGNILERFSAQQFPDLHSELNLSSLELGDSALYFCASSPGQGIDEQYFGPGTRLTVT.

The table lists this clonotype with a few counts. V gene TRBV5-1 combines with J gene TRBJ2-1; 14 bases fit TRBD2. J lost 2 bases, V lost 3 bases, and 4 bases had no gene match. Germline values: CDR1 SGHRS, CDR2 YFSETQ. This CDR3 spans 17 amino acids. The CDR3 nucleotides read TGCGCCAGCAGCTGGGGACTAGCGGGAGATACCTACAATGAGCAGTTCTTC. Encoded protein: CASSWGLAGDTYNEQFF. Full variable domain (remainder filled in from reference TRBV5-1 and TRBJ2-1): KAGVTQTPRYLIKTRGQQVTLSCSPISGHRSVSWYQQTPGQGLQFLFEYFSETQRNKGNFPGRFSGRQFSNSRSEMNVSTLELGDSALYLCASSWGLAGDTYNEQFFGPGTRLTVL.

This clonotype was observed a handful of times. V and J are TRBV19 and TRBJ1-1; D may be TRBD1 (5 bases). Germline V CDR1 and CDR2: LNHDA, SQIVND (reference sequence). Trimming pared 0 bases from V and 1 base from J, leaving 15 bases between. The CDR3 sequence is 17 residues long. The CDR3 bases are TGTGCCAGTAGTATAGACGGGACTACCCCCAGGAACACTGAAGCTTTCTTT. Protein sequence: CASSIDGTTPRNTEAFF.

This clonotype was counted ten times or more. The rearrangement links TRBV11-2 to TRBJ2-3; D gene unclear. Germline loops: CDR1 SGHAT, CDR2 FQNNGV. The CDR3 consists of 14 residues. V was shortened by 3 bases and J by 4 bases, with 11 bases between the two germline ends. This CDR3 reads CASSFSPAADTQYF. The DNA for the CDR3 is TGTGCCAGCAGCTTCAGTCCCGCCGCAGATACGCAGTATTTT.

Comments on this clonotype: A single base separates this from a much larger clone, so it may be a read error. The gene calls are TRBV6-9 and TRBJ2-7; no firm D call. CDR1 MNHGY and CDR2 SVAAGI come from the germline V gene. This CDR3 has 15 residues. The DNA of the CDR3 is TGTGCCAGCAGTTACGCTGGGGAAGGATCTTACGGGCAGTACTTC. It codes for CASSYAGEGSYGQYF.

A remark on this clonotype: The junction departs from germline at one end; a sequencing error may be responsible. V gene TRBV28 combines with J gene TRBJ1-1; TRBD1 might be the D (5 bases). Germline loops: CDR1 MDHEN, CDR2 SYDVKM. This CDR3 is 15 amino acids long. CDR3 DNA sequence: TGTGCCAGCAGTCCGACAGAGGAGATGAACACTGAAGCTCTCTTT. Protein sequence: CASSPTEEMNTEALF.

This clonotype was found many times. The chain has TRBV30 and TRBJ2-2; 8 positions match TRBD2. The trim removed 3 bases at V and 4 bases at J, leaving 10 bases unmatched. The CDR3 extends over 16 amino acids. Germline values: CDR1 GTSNPN, CDR2 SVGIG (reference sequence). The CDR3 DNA follows: TGTGCCTGGAGGGCAGAAGCGGGAGCGGGCACCGGGGAGCTGTTTTTT. Translating it yields CAWRAEAGAGTGELFF. Filled out from reference TRBV30 and TRBJ2-2, the complete variable domain reads SQTIHQWPATLVQPVGSPLSLECTVEGTSNPNLYWYRQAAGRGLQLLFYSVGIGQISSEVPQNLSASRPQDRQFILSSKKLLLSDSGFYLCAWRAEAGAGTGELFFGEGSRLTVL.